This T cell receptor beta chain appears in the sequencing data of a study of Graves' ophthalmopathy and Graves' hyperthyroidism. Looking at the study overall: Peripheral blood samples were taken at initial diagnosis, before any treatment. Study results and caveats: Thyroid clonotypes that were expanded above 0.001 frequency mostly also appeared in blood.

Germline V lookup: CDR1 MNHEY, CDR2 SMNVEV (reference sequence). CDR3 size: 13 residues. V dropped 5 bases and J dropped 6; count of bases not matched to a gene: 7. With regard to this clonotype: The antigen is unknown.

A follow-up of 18 months without ophthalmopathy meant that hyperthyroidism was stable. Excluded: other autoimmune disease, uncontrolled infection, pregnancy or lactation. Researchers took RNA transcripts and amplified TCR beta CDR3 regions from them. RT-PCR was first run with HTBI primers, then multiplex PCR in a second round. TCRdb recomputed calls from the multiplex PCR reads with MiXCR, one row per CDR3 protein. The profile shows hundreds of thousands of distinct CDR3 sequences, approximately 21% of them singletons. The material sequenced was peripheral blood. The clonotype comes from a woman between 18 and 29 years old with stable Graves' hyperthyroidism. V usage is TRBV27 and J usage is TRBJ2-7, with 7 positions matching TRBD1. The CDR3: CASSLKTGLEQYF. The CDR3 DNA reads as TGTGCCAGCAGTCTCAAGACAGGGCTCGAGCAGTACTTC.